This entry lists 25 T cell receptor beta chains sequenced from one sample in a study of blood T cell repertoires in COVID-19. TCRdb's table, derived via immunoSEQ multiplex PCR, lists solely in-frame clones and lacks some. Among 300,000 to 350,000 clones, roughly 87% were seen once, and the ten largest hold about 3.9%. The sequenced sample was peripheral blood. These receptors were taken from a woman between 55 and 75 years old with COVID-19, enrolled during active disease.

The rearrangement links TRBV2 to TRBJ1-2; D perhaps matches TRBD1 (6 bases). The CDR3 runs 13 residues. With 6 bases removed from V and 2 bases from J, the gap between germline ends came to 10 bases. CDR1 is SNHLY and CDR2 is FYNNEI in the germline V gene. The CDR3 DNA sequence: TGTGCCAGCAGCCCCGACAGGAACTATGGCTACACCTTC. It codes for CASSPDRNYGYTF. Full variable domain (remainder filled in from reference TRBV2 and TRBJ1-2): EPEVTQTPSHQVTQMGQEVILRCVPISNHLYFYWYRQILGQKVEFLVSFYNNEISEKSEIFDDQFSVERPDGSNFTLKIRSTKLEDSAMYFCASSPDRNYGYTFGSGTRLTVV.

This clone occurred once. The chain's CDR3 is CSVEGQGTNEKLFF. The CDR3 DNA is TGCAGCGTTGAAGGACAGGGAACTAATGAAAAACTGTTTTTT. The chain is built from TRBV29-1 and TRBJ1-4, with 7 bases fitting TRBD1. The CDR3 is 14 residues long. J gave up 1 base and V 1 base, and 0 bases lay outside the gene matches. The V gene's germline CDR1 is SQVTM and CDR2 ANQGSEA.

The CDR3 DNA reads as TGTGCCAGCAGCTTGGGTTATGGTTCGGGTGAAGCTTTCTTT. It yields the protein CASSLGYGSGEAFF. The chain carries TRBV5-4 and TRBJ1-1; D ambiguous. The V and J ends lost 0 bases and 7 bases respectively, with 13 bases between them. CDR1 and CDR2 from the germline V gene are SGHNT and YYREEE (reference sequence). The CDR3 is made up of 14 amino acids.

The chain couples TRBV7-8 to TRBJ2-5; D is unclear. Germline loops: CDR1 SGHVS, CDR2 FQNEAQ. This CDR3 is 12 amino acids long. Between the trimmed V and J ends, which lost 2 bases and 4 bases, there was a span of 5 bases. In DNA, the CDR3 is TGTGCCAGCAGCTTAAGAGGAGAGACCCAGTACTTC. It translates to CASSLRGETQYF.

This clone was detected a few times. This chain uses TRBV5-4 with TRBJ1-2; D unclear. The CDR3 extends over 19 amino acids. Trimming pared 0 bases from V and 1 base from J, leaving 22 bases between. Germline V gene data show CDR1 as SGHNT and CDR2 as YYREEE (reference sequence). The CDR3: CASSLAAMSERDNNYGYTF. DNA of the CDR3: TGTGCCAGCAGCTTGGCCGCAATGTCAGAGCGAGATAATAACTATGGCTACACCTTC.

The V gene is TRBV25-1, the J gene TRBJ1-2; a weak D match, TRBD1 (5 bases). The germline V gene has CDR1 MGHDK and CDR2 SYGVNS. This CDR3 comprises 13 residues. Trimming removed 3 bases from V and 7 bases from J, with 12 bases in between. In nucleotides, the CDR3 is TGTGCCAGCAGTGAGAACCGGGGGAGTGGCTACACCTTC. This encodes CASSENRGSGYTF.

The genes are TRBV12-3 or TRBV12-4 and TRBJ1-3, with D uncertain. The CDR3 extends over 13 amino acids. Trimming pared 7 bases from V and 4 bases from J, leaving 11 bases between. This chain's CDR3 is CASIIDMGNTIYF. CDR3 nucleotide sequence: TGTGCCAGCATCATAGATATGGGAAACACCATATATTTT.

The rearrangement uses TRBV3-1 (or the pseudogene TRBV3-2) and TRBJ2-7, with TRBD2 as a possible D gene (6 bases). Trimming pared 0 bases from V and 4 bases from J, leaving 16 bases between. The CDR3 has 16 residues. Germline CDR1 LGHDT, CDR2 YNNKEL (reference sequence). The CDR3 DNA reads TGTGCCAGCAGCCAAGAAGCCGGCGGGGCTTCTTACGAGCAGTACTTC. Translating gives CASSQEAGGASYEQYF.

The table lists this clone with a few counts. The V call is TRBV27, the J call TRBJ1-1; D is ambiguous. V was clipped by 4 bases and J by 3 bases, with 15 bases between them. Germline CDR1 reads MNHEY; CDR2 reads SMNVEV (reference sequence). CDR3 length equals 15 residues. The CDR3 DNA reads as TGTGCCAGCAGTTCTAATTACAGAGTGGACACTGAAGCTTTCTTT. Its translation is CASSSNYRVDTEAFF.

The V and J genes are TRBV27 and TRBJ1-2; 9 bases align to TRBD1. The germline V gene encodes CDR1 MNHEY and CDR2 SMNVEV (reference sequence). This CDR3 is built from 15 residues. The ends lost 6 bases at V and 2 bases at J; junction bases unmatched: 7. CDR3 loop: CASSQRTGVNYGYTF. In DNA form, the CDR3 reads TGTGCCAGCAGCCAGAGGACAGGGGTGAACTATGGCTACACCTTC.

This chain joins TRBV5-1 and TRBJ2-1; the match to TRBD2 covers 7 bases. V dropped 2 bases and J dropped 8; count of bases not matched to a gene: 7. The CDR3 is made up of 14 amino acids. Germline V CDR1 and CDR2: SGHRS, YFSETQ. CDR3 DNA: TGCGCCAGCAGCTTCGGACTAGTACGGGATGAGCAGTTCTTC. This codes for CASSFGLVRDEQFF.

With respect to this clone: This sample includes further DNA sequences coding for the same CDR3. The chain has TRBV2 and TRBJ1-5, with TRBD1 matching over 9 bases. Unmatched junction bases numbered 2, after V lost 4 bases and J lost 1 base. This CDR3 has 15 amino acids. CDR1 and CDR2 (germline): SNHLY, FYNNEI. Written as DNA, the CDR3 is TGTGCCAGCAGTGGTGGGACAGGGAGCAATCAGCCCCAGCATTTT. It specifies CASSGGTGSNQPQHF.

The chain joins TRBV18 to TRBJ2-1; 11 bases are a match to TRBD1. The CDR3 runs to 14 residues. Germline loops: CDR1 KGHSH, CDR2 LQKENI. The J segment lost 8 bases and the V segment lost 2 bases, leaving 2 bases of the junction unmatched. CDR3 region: CASSPGQGADEQFF. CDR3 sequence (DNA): TGTGCCAGCTCACCAGGACAGGGGGCCGATGAGCAGTTCTTC.

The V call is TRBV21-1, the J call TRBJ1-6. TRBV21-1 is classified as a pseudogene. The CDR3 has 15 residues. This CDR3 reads CASSKWSSYNSPLHF. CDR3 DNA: TGTGCCAGCAGCAAATGGAGCTCCTATAATTCACCCCTCCACTTT.

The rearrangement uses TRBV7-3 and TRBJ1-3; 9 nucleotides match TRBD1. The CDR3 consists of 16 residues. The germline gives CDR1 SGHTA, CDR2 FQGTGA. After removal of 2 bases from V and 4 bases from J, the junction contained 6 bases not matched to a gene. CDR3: CASSLSGTGYGNTIYF. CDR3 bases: TGTGCCAGCAGCTTATCCGGGACAGGGTACGGAAACACCATATATTTT.

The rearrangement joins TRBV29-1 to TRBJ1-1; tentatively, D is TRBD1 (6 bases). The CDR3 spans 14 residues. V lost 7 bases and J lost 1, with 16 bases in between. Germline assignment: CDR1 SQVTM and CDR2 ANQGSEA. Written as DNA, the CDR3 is TGCAGCGCAAGGTCTCGGACAGAGAACACTGAAGCTTTCTTT. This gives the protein CSARSRTENTEAFF. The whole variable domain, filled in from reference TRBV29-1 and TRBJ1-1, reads SAVISQKPSRDICQRGTSLTIQCQVDSQVTMMFWYRQQPGQSLTLIATANQGSEATYESGFVIDKFPISRPNLTFSTLTVSNMSPEDSSIYLCSARSRTENTEAFFGQGTRLTVV.

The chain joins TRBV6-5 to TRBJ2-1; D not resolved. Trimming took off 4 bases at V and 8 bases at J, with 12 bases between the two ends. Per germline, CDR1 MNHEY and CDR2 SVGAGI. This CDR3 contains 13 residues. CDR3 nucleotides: TGTGCCAGCAGTTCTCCCTCCGGTGATGAGCAGTTCTTC. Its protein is CASSSPSGDEQFF.

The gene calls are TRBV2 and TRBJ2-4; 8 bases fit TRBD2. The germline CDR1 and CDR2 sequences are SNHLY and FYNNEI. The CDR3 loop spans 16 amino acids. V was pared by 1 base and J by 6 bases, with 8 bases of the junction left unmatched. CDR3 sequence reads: CASSEGGLVSGNIQYF. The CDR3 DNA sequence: TGTGCCAGCAGTGAAGGGGGACTAGTAAGTGGAAACATTCAGTACTTC.

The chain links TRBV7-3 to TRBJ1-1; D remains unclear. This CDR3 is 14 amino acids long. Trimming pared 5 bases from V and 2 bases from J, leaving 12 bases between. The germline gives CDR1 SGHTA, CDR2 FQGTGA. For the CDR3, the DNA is TGTGCCAGCAGCCCGAAACTGGTAAACACTGAAGCTTTCTTT. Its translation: CASSPKLVNTEAFF.

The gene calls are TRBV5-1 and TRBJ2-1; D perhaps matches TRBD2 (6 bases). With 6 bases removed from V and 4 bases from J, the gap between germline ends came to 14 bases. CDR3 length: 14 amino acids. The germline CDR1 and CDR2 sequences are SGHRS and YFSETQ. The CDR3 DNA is TGCGCCAGCAACCGGGACTTGAGGTACAATGAGCAGTTCTTC. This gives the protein CASNRDLRYNEQFF. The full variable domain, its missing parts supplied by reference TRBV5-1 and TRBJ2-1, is KAGVTQTPRYLIKTRGQQVTLSCSPISGHRSVSWYQQTPGQGLQFLFEYFSETQRNKGNFPGRFSGRQFSNSRSEMNVSTLELGDSALYLCASNRDLRYNEQFFGPGTRLTVL.

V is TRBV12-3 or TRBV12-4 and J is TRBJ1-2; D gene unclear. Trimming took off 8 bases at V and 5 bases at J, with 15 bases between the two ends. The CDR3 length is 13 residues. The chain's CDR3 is CASRRALGYGYTF. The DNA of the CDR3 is TGTGCCAGCCGACGCGCGCTCGGGTATGGCTACACCTTC.

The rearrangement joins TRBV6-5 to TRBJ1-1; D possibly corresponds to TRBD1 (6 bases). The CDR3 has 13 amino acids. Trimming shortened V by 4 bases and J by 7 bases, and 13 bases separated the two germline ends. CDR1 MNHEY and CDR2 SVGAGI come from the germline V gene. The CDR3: CASSSPATGEAFF. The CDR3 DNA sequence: TGTGCCAGCAGTTCCCCCGCGACAGGTGAAGCTTTCTTT.

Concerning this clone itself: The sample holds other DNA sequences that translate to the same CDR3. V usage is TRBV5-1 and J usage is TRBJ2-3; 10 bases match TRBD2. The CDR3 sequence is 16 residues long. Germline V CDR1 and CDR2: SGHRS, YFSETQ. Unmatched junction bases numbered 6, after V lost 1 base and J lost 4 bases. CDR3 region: CASSLPLAGGADTQYF. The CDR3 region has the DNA TGCGCCAGCAGCTTGCCGTTAGCGGGGGGTGCAGATACGCAGTATTTT.

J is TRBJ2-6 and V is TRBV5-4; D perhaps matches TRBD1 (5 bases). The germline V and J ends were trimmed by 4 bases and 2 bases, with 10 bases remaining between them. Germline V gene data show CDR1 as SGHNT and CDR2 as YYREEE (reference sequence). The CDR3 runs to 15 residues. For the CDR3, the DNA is TGTGCCAGCAGCCCTACAGGACCTGGGGCCAACGTCCTGACTTTC. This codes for CASSPTGPGANVLTF.

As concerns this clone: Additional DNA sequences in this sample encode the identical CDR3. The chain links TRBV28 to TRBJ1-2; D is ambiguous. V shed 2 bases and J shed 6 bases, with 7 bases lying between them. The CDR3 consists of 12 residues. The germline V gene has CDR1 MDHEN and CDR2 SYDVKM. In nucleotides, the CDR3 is TGTGCCAGCAGTTTAAGCACAGATGGCTACACCTTC. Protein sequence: CASSLSTDGYTF.